This T cell receptor (beta chain) was obtained from a study of PD-1 blockade in classical Hodgkin lymphoma. Study-wide findings and caveats: A significant rise in TCR diversity by C4D1 was seen for CD4+ but not CD8+ cells. Patients newly diagnosed and complete responders had comparable baseline diversity.

Comment on this clone: The antigen remains unidentified.

Every one of the patients relapsed after autologous stem cell transplantation (brentuximab vedotin exposure was variable). Generated by immunoSEQ multiplex PCR, the TCRdb table keeps only in-frame clones and is missing some. This sample has fewer than 75,000 clones, with 88% found just once. Germline assignment: CDR1 SNHLY and CDR2 FYNNEI. With 7 bases clipped from V and 2 bases from J, the junction kept 3 bases outside the gene matches. The CDR3 runs 14 residues. The chain carries TRBV2 and TRBJ2-7, with TRBD2 identical over 12 bases. The starting material was peripheral blood mononuclear cells (PBMCs), obtained before the second cycle of nivolumab. The source of this sequence is a human donor with classical Hodgkin lymphoma. DNA of the CDR3: TGTGCCAGCACTAGACTAGCGGGGGCCTACGAGCAGTACTTC. Translating gives CASTRLAGAYEQYF.